This T cell receptor (beta chain) was sequenced during a study of blood T cell repertoires in COVID-19. As for the study in general: Acute and convalescent COVID-19 specimens originated in the United States, Italy and Spain. Sources were T cells, B-cell-depleted T cells, or PBMCs; the material itself was cDNA or gDNA.

Clones were read by immunoSEQ multiplex PCR, and TCRdb kept only the in-frame ones, dropping some. The sample records about 400,000 clones, about 85% being singletons. The cohort comprised adults aged roughly 18 to 100 years residing in 24 US areas. CDR3 length: 17 amino acids. After removal of 0 bases from V and 4 bases from J, the junction contained 7 bases not matched to a gene. Germline CDR1 and CDR2: LNHNV and YYDKDF (reference sequence). The chain employs TRBV15 and TRBJ2-4; 9 bases are a match to TRBD1. This receptor was identified in a woman aged 18 to 35 with acute COVID-19. Sequenced: PBMCs or T cells enriched from blood (not recorded which). The CDR3 loop is CATSREGADRGKNIQYF. CDR3 nucleotides: TGTGCCACCAGCAGAGAAGGGGCGGACAGGGGAAAAAACATTCAGTACTTC.